This T cell receptor beta chain stems from a study of PD-1 blockade in classical Hodgkin lymphoma. Libraries were prepared by immunoSEQ multiplex PCR; TCRdb keeps only in-frame clonotypes and omits some of them. Of about 110,000 clones listed, roughly nine tenths were seen once; the top ten hold roughly 21%. Of note for this clone: Its cognate antigen is unknown.

General observations from the study: By C4D1 there was a significant rise in CD4+ TCR diversity but not in CD8+ TCR diversity. Complete responders started with a diversity level that resembled newly diagnosed patients at baseline.

The V gene end was trimmed by 5 bases and the J gene end by 8 bases; junction bases not matched to a gene: 10. The germline V gene encodes CDR1 SGHAT and CDR2 FQDESV (reference sequence). There are 16 residues in the CDR3. All patients relapsed after autologous stem cell transplantation, and brentuximab vedotin exposure varied. The J gene is TRBJ2-1, the V gene TRBV11-1, with 12 bases fitting TRBD2. The TCR sequence derives from a human donor with classical Hodgkin lymphoma. Specimen: peripheral blood mononuclear cells (PBMCs), collected before the second cycle of nivolumab. The CDR3 reads CASSPRTSGITYEQFF. Here the CDR3 DNA reads TGTGCCAGCAGCCCCCGGACTAGCGGGATCACTTATGAGCAGTTCTTC.